This is a list of T cell receptor beta chains from one sample in a study of T cell repertoires in cytomegalovirus infection. Antigen specificity for these receptors is unknown. From the reads, TCRdb called clonotypes with MiXCR, one entry per CDR3 protein. Here the sample spans some 940,000 distinct CDR3 sequences, more than 25% being singletons. The sequenced sample was cultured CD8+ T cells from PBMCs, obtained from culture after CMV antigen stimulation. All receptors come from a human donor in good health (CMV status not recorded). Some clones in this sample may be carry-over from other donors' samples. The CDR3 runs from the conserved cysteine through the conserved F or W. D genes are given only for firm matches.

d_call cdr3_length v_call cdr3_aa
TRBD2 18 TRBV6-1 CASIRLAGGLPVADTQYF
TRBD1 10 TRBV7-2 CAGQGDGYTF
TRBD2 16 TRBV7-9 CASSSTSGWNTGELFF
NA 12 TRBV20-1 CSALDRTYEQYF
NA 15 TRBV3-1 CASSQAVDPYNEQFF
TRBD1 15 TRBV7-2 CASSLARQGINTQYF
NA 15 TRBV2 CASSDLEVQNQPQHF
NA 16 TRBV19 CASSIVGGPVNQPQHF
TRBD1 15 TRBV6-5 CASSWAIGGKTEAFF
TRBD2 16 TRBV18 CASSLAKRGVYNEQFF
NA 12 TRBV7-6 CASSTTDTEAFF
TRBD1 16 TRBV4-1 CASSQGPLTANRGLSF
TRBD1 14 TRBV20-1 CSASSQGVNTEAFF
NA 12 TRBV7-2 CATPSEGGELFF
NA 16 TRBV6-2/TRBV6-3 CASSYADSGPSTEAFF
NA 15 TRBV7-9 CASSLTGTSTGELFF
TRBD1 18 TRBV6-2/TRBV6-3 CASSYPIETGWRNTEAFF
NA 14 TRBV19 CASSPPSSFTEAFF
NA 15 TRBV10-3 CAISVRDMNTGELFF
NA 16 TRBV18 CASSPLEGDRPYEQFF
TRBD1 14 TRBV15 CATSRGTGFRPQHF
NA 15 TRBV4-1 CASSAKLGDNQPQHF
NA 15 TRBV12-3/TRBV12-4 CASSFGVRSNQPQHF
NA 15 TRBV12-3/TRBV12-4 CASSLLSPNTGELFF
NA 14 TRBV19 CASSIAESTDTQYF
NA 14 TRBV7-9 CASSPSGAPKPQHF
TRBD1 15 TRBV7-2 CASSSRTGTNSPLHF
NA 12 TRBV5-1 CASSLGVQGQFF
NA 14 TRBV10-3 CAISESGVGVEQYF
NA 13 TRBV7-8 CASSLDLYSPLHF
NA 13 TRBV4-1 CASSQAAPQELFF
TRBD1 17 TRBV6-2/TRBV6-3 CASKAAYRQGMNYGYTF
NA 16 TRBV20-1 CSAREASSAGTGELFF
NA 13 TRBV19 CASRHRANTEAFF
TRBD1 16 TRBV6-6 CASSYSTGGGRYGYTF
NA 12 TRBV10-3 CAIFTHEGGYTF
NA 12 TRBV7-8 CASSFGNSPLHF
TRBD2 17 TRBV9 CASSDPSGGPPTDTQYF
NA 12 TRBV19 CASTMGGYGYTF
TRBD1 15 TRBV27 CASTPTGTGGYEQYF